Presented here are 27 T cell receptor beta chains from one specimen sequenced in a study of T cell repertoires in cytomegalovirus infection. TCRdb processed the reads anew with MiXCR; each CDR3 protein has one entry. This repertoire shows about 920,000 distinct CDR3 sequences, about 33% found once; its top ten account for 13%. For these TCRs, the target antigens are not known. The sample was cultured CD8+ T cells from PBMCs, taken from culture after CMV antigen stimulation. The receptors stem from a human donor in good health (CMV status not recorded). Some clones in this sample may be carry-over from other donors' samples.

The V and J genes are TRBV27 and TRBJ2-3; 8 bases align to TRBD2. Germline CDR1 reads MNHEY; CDR2 reads SMNVEV (reference sequence). The ends lost 3 bases at V and 5 bases at J; junction bases unmatched: 7. The CDR3 totals 15 residues. CDR3: CASSFYGGAKDTQYF. The DNA of the CDR3 is TGTGCCAGCAGTTTCTACGGGGGGGCCAAAGATACGCAGTATTTT.

A remark on this clonotype: A junction end diverges from the germline sequence, so it may reflect a read error. The V gene is TRBV7-4, the J gene TRBJ2-3; weak D call: TRBD2 (6 bases). Germline loops: CDR1 SGHVT, CDR2 SQSDAQ. The CDR3 spans 15 residues. The CDR3 is CASSLVAGSIDTQYF. CDR3 nucleotide sequence: TGTGCCAGCAGCTTAGTGGCGGGGAGCATAGATACGCAGTATTTT. Variable domain in full (rest from reference TRBV7-4 and TRBJ2-3): GAGVSQSPRYKVAKRGRDVALRCDSISGHVTLYWYRQTLGQGSEVLTYSQSDAQRDKSGRPSGRFSAERPERSVSTLKIQRTEQGDSAVYLCASSLVAGSIDTQYFGPGTRLTVL.

In regard to this clonotype: A read error is likely, as this CDR3 ends without the conserved phenylalanine or tryptophan. The rearrangement joins TRBV9 to TRBJ1-5; TRBD1 agrees at 7 bases. Germline CDR1 SGDLS, CDR2 YYNGEE. After removal of 0 bases from V and 2 bases from J, the junction contained 5 bases not matched to a gene. The CDR3 covers 16 residues. CDR3 residues: CASSVDTGEGNQPQHS. DNA for the CDR3: TGTGCCAGCAGCGTAGACACAGGGGAGGGCAATCAGCCCCAGCATTCT.

The sample holds many counts of this clonotype. This chain's CDR3 is CASSLGAGQTYEQYV. CDR3 bases: TGTGCCAGCAGCTTAGGGGCAGGCCAGACCTACGAGCAGTACGTC. V usage is TRBV7-6 and J usage is TRBJ2-7; D remains unclear. V shed 1 base and J shed 2 bases, with 12 bases lying between them. CDR3 length equals 15 residues. The germline V gene encodes CDR1 SGHVS and CDR2 FNYEAQ.

V usage is TRBV11-2 and J usage is TRBJ1-2, with a possible D match to TRBD1 (5 bases). The germline CDR1 and CDR2 sequences are SGHAT and FQNNGV. This CDR3 comprises 15 residues. Trimming removed 7 bases from V and 0 bases from J, with 15 bases in between. CDR3 protein: CASTPWKGPNYGYTF. CDR3 sequence (DNA): TGTGCCAGCACCCCTTGGAAGGGACCTAACTATGGCTACACCTTC. The full variable domain, with the rest looked up from reference TRBV11-2 and TRBJ1-2, is EAGVAQSPRYKIIEKRQSVAFWCNPISGHATLYWYQQILGQGPKLLIQFQNNGVVDDSQLPKDRFSAERLKGVDSTLKIQPAKLEDSAVYLCASTPWKGPNYGYTFGSGTRLTVV.

This clonotype was counted a few times. The V gene is TRBV6-4, the J gene TRBJ2-1; D not resolved. CDR3 length equals 15 residues. Germline lookup yields CDR1 MRHNA and CDR2 SNTAGT. With 4 bases removed from V and 1 base from J, the gap between germline ends came to 11 bases. CDR3 in DNA: TGTGCCAGCAGTGCAGCAGGTTTATCCTACAATGAGCAGTTCTTC. The encoded protein is CASSAAGLSYNEQFF.

In this sample, this clonotype turned up a few times. This chain links TRBV7-9 with TRBJ1-1, with a weak D call TRBD1 (5 bases). CDR3 length: 12 amino acids. Per germline, CDR1 SEHNR and CDR2 FQNEAQ (reference sequence). Trimming took off 5 bases at V and 6 bases at J, with 10 bases between the two ends. The CDR3 region has the DNA TGTGCCAGCAGCCGGACATCCTCTGAAGCTTTCTTT. This gives the protein CASSRTSSEAFF. Looking up the rest from reference TRBV7-9 and TRBJ1-1 gives the full variable domain: DTGVSQNPRHKITKRGQNVTFRCDPISEHNRLYWYRQTLGQGPEFLTYFQNEAQLEKSRLLSDRFSAERPKGSFSTLEIQRTEQGDSAMYLCASSRTSSEAFFGQGTRLTVV.

The V and J genes are TRBV4-2 and TRBJ1-1; D uncertain. V was pared by 8 bases and J by 1 base, with 14 bases between. This CDR3 spans 14 amino acids. Germline CDR1 LGHNA, CDR2 YNFKEQ. CDR3 protein: CASGVGPPNTEAFF. The CDR3 bases are TGTGCCAGCGGGGTAGGGCCACCGAACACTGAAGCTTTCTTT.

This clonotype turned up a few times. The CDR3 protein is CASSLDKGAAYNEQFF. The DNA for the CDR3 is TGTGCCAGCAGCTTGGATAAGGGGGCGGCCTACAATGAGCAGTTCTTC. This chain uses TRBV5-6 with TRBJ2-1, with 7 bases that match TRBD1. CDR1 is SGHDT and CDR2 is YYEEEE in the germline V gene. This CDR3 comprises 16 residues. Losses at the gene ends were 0 bases for V and 2 bases for J; bases not matched to a gene: 5.

This clonotype was picked up a small number of times. The chain combines TRBV6-5 with TRBJ2-7; tentative D call: TRBD1 (6 bases). The length of the CDR3 is 14 residues. The V end was cut by 7 bases, the J end by 0 bases, with 13 bases between. In germline, CDR1 is MNHEY, CDR2 SVGAGI. The CDR3 sequence: CASTYRDVSYEQYF. In DNA form, the CDR3 reads TGTGCCAGCACCTACAGGGACGTCTCCTACGAGCAGTACTTC.

This clonotype was counted at least ten times. V usage is TRBV7-8 and J usage is TRBJ2-6, with D perhaps TRBD1 or TRBD2 (5 bases each). Germline V CDR1 and CDR2: SGHVS, FQNEAQ. Trimming left V 1 base short and J 0 bases short, with 19 bases between. This CDR3 spans 20 amino acids. CDR3 DNA sequence: TGTGCCAGCAGCTTAGATGAATCCAGGGACCGGAGCTCTGGGGCCAACGTCCTGACTTTC. Translating gives CASSLDESRDRSSGANVLTF.

The chain uses TRBV24-1 and TRBJ2-1; maybe TRBD2 (6 bases). The germline V and J ends were trimmed by 0 bases and 8 bases, with 13 bases remaining between them. This CDR3 comprises 15 residues. CDR1 KGHDR and CDR2 SFDVKD come from the germline V gene. The CDR3 DNA sequence: TGTGCCACCAGTGATTTGCAAATGGGGGGACATGAGCAGTTCTTC. It encodes CATSDLQMGGHEQFF.

This clonotype was recorded at least ten times. This rearrangement joins TRBV7-9 to TRBJ2-7, with 9 bases matching TRBD1. The CDR3 spans 15 residues. V shed 5 bases, J shed 2 bases, and the junction held 7 bases outside the gene matches. Germline V gene sequence: CDR1 SEHNR, CDR2 FQNEAQ (reference sequence). CDR3 sequence (DNA): TGTGCCAGCAGCACCACCGGGACAGGGACCTACGAGCAGTACGTC. Its translation is CASSTTGTGTYEQYV.

This clonotype occurred many times. This chain connects TRBV10-3 to TRBJ1-3, with a possible D match to TRBD1 (6 bases). Germline V gene lookup returns CDR1 ENHRY and CDR2 SYGVKD. V lost 4 bases and J lost 1, with 8 bases in between. The CDR3 has 14 amino acids. CDR3 nucleotides: TGTGCCATCAGTGCTCAGGGGTCTGGAAACACCATATATTTT. As protein: CAISAQGSGNTIYF.

This clonotype occurred a few times. V and J are TRBV6-1 and TRBJ1-5, with D tentatively TRBD1 (6 bases). Germline V gene lookup returns CDR1 MNHNS and CDR2 SASEGT. This CDR3 is 15 amino acids long. V lost 8 bases, J lost 3 bases, and 17 bases lay in between. CDR3 DNA sequence: TGTGCCAGCGAGGGGTGGACAGCCCTCAATCAGCCCCAGCATTTT. It codes for CASEGWTALNQPQHF.

This clonotype was detected a few times. The CDR3 sequence is CASSARGGFSTDTQYF. CDR3 in DNA: TGTGCCAGCAGCGCGAGAGGGGGATTTAGCACAGATACGCAGTATTTT. The rearrangement uses TRBV7-9 and TRBJ2-3; D possibly corresponds to TRBD1 (6 bases). V lost 5 bases and J lost 0, with 15 bases in between. From germline, CDR1 is SEHNR and CDR2 FQNEAQ (reference sequence). The CDR3 runs 16 residues.

This clonotype has more than one count but fewer than ten. The V gene is TRBV20-1, the J gene TRBJ2-3; possibly TRBD1 for D (6 bases). The CDR3 runs to 13 residues. V lost 8 bases to trimming and J lost 0 bases, with 12 bases between them. Germline values: CDR1 DFQATT, CDR2 SNEGSKA (reference sequence). DNA of the CDR3: TGCAGTACCCGGGACACTAGCACAGATACGCAGTATTTT. This sequence encodes CSTRDTSTDTQYF.

In this sample, this clonotype turned up a few times. A junction boundary mismatches the germline segment, possibly from a read error. This sequence joins TRBV2 and TRBJ2-1; D may be TRBD2 (5 bases). Germline V CDR1 and CDR2: SNHLY, FYNNEI. The CDR3 spans 10 residues. The CDR3 nucleotides read TGTGCCAGCATCGGGGAGATGTGGATCTTC. It codes for CASIGEMWIF.

This chain connects TRBV6-6 to TRBJ2-7; 12 bases agree with TRBD1. The CDR3 spans 16 residues. Germline V lookup: CDR1 MNHNY, CDR2 SVGAGI (reference sequence). J lost 5 bases, V lost 4 bases, and 9 bases had no gene match. The CDR3 DNA reads TGTGCCAGCAGTTTGGGACCGGGACAGGGGGCCCACGAGCAGTACTTC. Protein: CASSLGPGQGAHEQYF.

V gene TRBV6-2 or TRBV6-3 combines with J gene TRBJ2-7; TRBD1 matches at 8 bases. CDR1 is MNHEY and CDR2 is SVGEGT in the germline V gene. The CDR3 sequence is 15 residues long. CDR3 residues: CANSIGRGLINEQYV. The CDR3 bases are TGTGCCAACAGTATAGGCAGGGGGCTTATCAACGAGCAGTACGTC.

The J gene is TRBJ1-5, the V gene TRBV27; 8 bases match TRBD1. The CDR3 is 14 residues long. The trim removed 7 bases at V and 5 bases at J, leaving 7 bases unmatched. Germline V CDR1 and CDR2: MNHEY, SMNVEV (reference sequence). The CDR3 nucleotides are TGTGCCAGCAACGACCTGGGACAGGATCAGCCCCAGCATTTT. Translated: CASNDLGQDQPQHF.

This clonotype was seen just once. The J gene is TRBJ2-5, the V gene TRBV6-6; maybe TRBD2 (6 bases). Deletions cut 8 bases from V and 5 bases from J, with 18 bases between. The CDR3 length is 14 residues. Germline V lookup: CDR1 MNHNY, CDR2 SVGAGI (reference sequence). CDR3 amino acids: CASDWSLGGETQYF. CDR3 bases: TGTGCCAGCGACTGGAGCCTTGGGGGGGAGACCCAGTACTTC.

V is TRBV6-1 and J is TRBJ2-2, with D uncertain. Germline V CDR1 and CDR2: MNHNS, SASEGT. CDR3 length: 16 residues. The germline V and J ends were trimmed by 0 bases and 1 base, with 9 bases remaining between them. The DNA of the CDR3 is TGTGCCAGCAGTGAAGCGAGGACGGTGAACACCGGGGAGCTGTTTTTT. Its protein is CASSEARTVNTGELFF.

V is TRBV5-1 and J is TRBJ1-1, with no clear D. Germline V gives CDR1 SGHRS, CDR2 YFSETQ. CDR3 length: 13 amino acids. The ends were cut back, 0 bases at V and 4 bases at J, with 7 bases in the middle. CDR3 region: CASSLDPVTEAFF. The CDR3 nucleotides are TGCGCCAGCAGCTTGGATCCCGTCACTGAAGCTTTCTTT. Full variable domain (outside the CDR3, taken from reference TRBV5-1 and TRBJ1-1): KAGVTQTPRYLIKTRGQQVTLSCSPISGHRSVSWYQQTPGQGLQFLFEYFSETQRNKGNFPGRFSGRQFSNSRSEMNVSTLELGDSALYLCASSLDPVTEAFFGQGTRLTVV.

V and J are TRBV27 and TRBJ2-1; D might be TRBD1 or TRBD2, each matching 7 bases. This CDR3 has 16 amino acids. Trimming stripped 6 bases from V and 2 bases from J, with 17 bases between. Germline V gene sequence: CDR1 MNHEY, CDR2 SMNVEV (reference sequence). The CDR3 DNA follows: TGTGCCAGCAGCCCACAGGGGACTAACACCTACAATGAGCAGTTCTTC. Protein: CASSPQGTNTYNEQFF.

This chain uses TRBV7-6 with TRBJ2-2, with 10 nucleotides matching TRBD1. The ends lost 7 bases at V and 3 bases at J; junction bases unmatched: 8. Germline V gene sequence: CDR1 SGHVS, CDR2 FNYEAQ. The CDR3 has 16 residues. The DNA for the CDR3 is TGTGCCAGCAAGCATGTGGGGACAGGGGACACCGGGGAGCTGTTTTTT. Translating it yields CASKHVGTGDTGELFF.

The chain is built from TRBV20-1 and TRBJ2-2; 8 positions agree with TRBD2. J lost 7 bases, V lost 0 bases, and 13 bases had no gene match. This CDR3 is 17 amino acids long. The germline gives CDR1 DFQATT, CDR2 SNEGSKA (reference sequence). CDR3 region: CSARDQNGGAPGGELFF. The CDR3 nucleotides read TGCAGTGCTAGAGATCAGAACGGGGGGGCCCCCGGCGGGGAGCTGTTTTTT.